This passage covers 13 T cell receptor delta chains from one sample sequenced in a study of gamma delta lymphoproliferative disorders and STAT genes. TCRdb re-processed the multiplex PCR reads via CATT. The sample yields roughly 1,400 delta-chain clones, roughly 2.8% seen once. PBMCs from patients and controls supplied the genomic DNA for sequencing. The specimen sequenced was blood. These receptors came from a human donor in good health.

Concerning this clone: A read error likely explains why the TCRdb protein, taken from a much larger clone, differs from this DNA's translation at residue 14; the protein shown is translated from the DNA. The chain joins TRDV2 to TRDJ1, with 9 bases lining up with TRDD3. Germline CDR1 reads GEAIGNYY; CDR2 reads EKD. With V trimmed by 3 bases and J by 3 bases, 22 bases remained unmatched. This CDR3 has 20 amino acids. The CDR3 loop reads CACDAVLILGDLPHSDKLIF. The CDR3 nucleotides are TGTGCCTGTGACGCCGTCCTAATACTGGGGGACCTCCCGCACTCCGATAAACTCATCTTT.

By sample fraction, this clone is hyperexpanded (1% or more). The same CDR3 arises from other DNA sequences in this sample as well. The chain carries TRDV2 and TRDJ1; D gene ambiguous. Germline-derived CDR1 and CDR2 are GEAIGNYY and EKD. Trimming took 0 bases from V and 3 from J, leaving 19 bases between them. This CDR3 comprises 17 residues. The DNA of the CDR3 is TGTGCCTGTGACACCGTGAGCGCAGGATCCAATTCCGATAAACTCATCTTT. Its protein product is CACDTVSAGSNSDKLIF.

This clone was recorded a few times. The translation of this DNA and the TCRdb protein of a much larger clone differ at residue 5, probably owing to a read error; the protein shown here is translated from the DNA. The V call is TRDV2, the J call TRDJ2; 8 bases line up with TRDD3. CDR1 and CDR2 from the germline V gene are GEAIGNYY and EKD. CDR3 length: 16 amino acids. CDR3 in DNA: TGTGCCTGTGACGCCCTGGGGGACCCTTTAACAGCACAACTCTTCTTT. Translating it yields CACDALGDPLTAQLFF.

This clone has only a few counts. A far larger clone is one nucleotide away, so this likely arose from a read error. At the DNA level, this CDR3 is encoded by other sequences in the same sample as well. The chain links TRDV2 to TRDJ3; 7 bases align to TRDD3. CDR1 is GEAIGNYY and CDR2 is EKD in the germline V gene. V shed 1 base, J shed 0 bases, and the junction held 5 bases outside the gene matches. The CDR3 contains 18 residues. The CDR3 reads CACDTAGDGSWDTRQMFF. CDR3 nucleotides: TGTGCCTGTGACACAGCGGGGGATGGCTCCTGGGACACCCGACAGATGTTTTTC.

This clone counts as medium-sized. The chain is built from TRDV3 and TRDJ1; 9 nucleotides match TRDD3. This CDR3 has 14 residues. The J segment lost 9 bases and the V segment lost 5 bases, leaving 16 bases of the junction unmatched. Germline V gene data show CDR1 as TVYSNPD and CDR2 as GDNSRS (reference sequence). The CDR3 sequence is CAHGDFRTGGELIF. As DNA, the CDR3 is TGTGCCCACGGAGACTTCCGTACTGGGGGAGAACTCATCTTT.

Notes on this clone: The translation of this DNA and the TCRdb protein of a much larger clone differ at residue 6, probably owing to a read error; the protein shown here is translated from the DNA. The rearrangement links TRDV2 to TRDJ1; 9 bases fit TRDD3. In germline, CDR1 is GEAIGNYY, CDR2 EKD. The length of the CDR3 is 17 residues. V lost 1 base, J lost 2 bases, and 10 bases stayed unmatched. In nucleotides, the CDR3 is TGTGCCTGTGACACTGCTGGGGGATTTCGCGAAACCGATAAACTCATCTTT. It yields the protein CACDTAGGFRETDKLIF.

This clone occurred a few times. The protein held in TCRdb is that of a much larger clone and does not match this DNA's translation at residue 6, likely because of a read error; the protein shown is translated from the DNA. J is TRDJ2 and V is TRDV2; TRDD3 aligns across 7 bases. This CDR3 spans 16 amino acids. Per the germline V gene, CDR1 is GEAIGNYY and CDR2 is EKD. The CDR3 protein is CACDTVGDPLTAQLFF. CDR3 nucleotide sequence: TGTGCCTGTGACACCGTGGGGGACCCTTTAACAGCACAACTCTTCTTT.

This clone has more than one count but fewer than ten. TCRdb's entry gives the protein of a much larger clone, which mismatches this DNA's translation at residue 7, likely from a read error; the protein reported here is translated from the DNA. The CDR3 DNA follows: TGCTCTGCCCGGTCCCGAGCCGCCTTCCTACGGTTGATACCGATCTACACCGATAAACTCATCTTT. Protein: CSARSRAAFLRLIPIYTDKLIF. This chain links TRDV1 with TRDJ1, with TRDD2 identical over 9 bases. Germline V gives CDR1 TSWWSYY, CDR2 QGS. The CDR3 has 22 residues.

This clone has only a few counts. TCRdb's entry gives the protein of a much larger clone, which mismatches this DNA's translation at residue 5, likely from a read error; the protein reported here is translated from the DNA. The chain uses TRDV2 and TRDJ1; 9 positions agree with TRDD3. The CDR3 consists of 19 residues. J was trimmed by 0 bases and V by 3 bases; bases with no gene match: 16. CDR1 and CDR2 from the germline V gene are GEAIGNYY and EKD. For the CDR3, the DNA is TGTGCCTGTGACGCCCTCCTCCAAACTGGGGGAAGGTACACCGATAAACTCATCTTT. Amino acids: CACDALLQTGGRYTDKLIF.

Notes on this clone: TCRdb's entry gives the protein of a much larger clone, which mismatches this DNA's translation at residue 7, likely from a read error; the protein reported here is translated from the DNA. The J gene is TRDJ3, the V gene TRDV2, with TRDD3 matching 10 bases. J lost 0 bases, V lost 4 bases, and 14 bases had no gene match. Germline loops: CDR1 GEAIGNYY, CDR2 EKD. The CDR3 contains 21 residues. Here the CDR3 DNA reads TGTGCCTGTGATCAAATACCGGGGGATACGCCGAGCTCCTGGGACACCCGACAGATGTTTTTC. It encodes CACDQIPGDTPSSWDTRQMFF.

About this clone itself: The protein held in TCRdb is that of a much larger clone and does not match this DNA's translation at residue 7, likely because of a read error; the protein shown is translated from the DNA. For the CDR3, the DNA is TGTGCCTGTGACACCCTATTTGGGGTTGACACCGATAAACTCATCTTT. This encodes CACDTLFGVDTDKLIF. The chain carries TRDV2 and TRDJ1; TRDD3 is a possible D gene (5 bases). Germline CDR1 is GEAIGNYY and CDR2 is EKD. Trimming stripped 0 bases from V and 0 bases from J, with 13 bases between. There are 16 residues in the CDR3.

In its sample, this clone is medium-sized. The CDR3, as DNA: TGTGCTCTTGGGGATGATATCCACCCTCTTCCAAACACCGATAAACTCATCTTT. Its protein is CALGDDIHPLPNTDKLIF. V gene TRDV1 combines with J gene TRDJ1; D is perhaps TRDD2 (5 bases). CDR1 is TSWWSYY, CDR2 QGS, per germline. This CDR3 comprises 18 residues. The V gene lost 3 bases and the J gene lost 0 bases, with 20 bases spanning the gap.

This clone is judged large. V usage is TRDV2 and J usage is TRDJ3; 8 bases map to TRDD3. With V trimmed by 7 bases and J by 2 bases, 21 bases remained unmatched. Per the germline V gene, CDR1 is GEAIGNYY and CDR2 is EKD. This CDR3 comprises 21 residues. The CDR3 DNA is TGTGCCTGCTTACCAGGTTACTGGGGGTTAAAGTTTACCTGGGACACCCGACAGATGTTTTTC. Residues: CACLPGYWGLKFTWDTRQMFF.